This T cell receptor beta chain was captured in a study of blood T cells in healthy people across ages. Germline assignment: CDR1 DFQATT and CDR2 SNEGSKA (reference sequence). The CDR3 spans 17 residues. Overall study results and limits: With age, beta diversity per million T cells declined roughly linearly, significantly by 30 to 40.

Through a sample-barcoded 5' primer and a J-beta primer mix, a second PCR was run for roughly 6 to 11 cycles. A template-switch adaptor with 12 random nucleotides tagged each cDNA molecule. One entry per CDR3 protein, called by TCRdb with MiXCR from the 5' RACE reads. The sample records hundreds of thousands of distinct CDR3 sequences, 27% being singletons. Extraction of total RNA produced a minimum of 6 micrograms from each sample. A note on this clonotype: The antigen is undetermined.

Specimen: blood. The source is a woman in her 70s in good health. J is TRBJ2-1 and V is TRBV20-1; 10 bases line up with TRBD2. The J call may be in error: the DNA end matches TRBJ2-7 better. The CDR3 coding sequence is TGCAGTGCTAGAGATCCCCGGACTAGCGGACAATCCTACGAGCAGTACTTC. Its protein product is CSARDPRTSGQSYEQYF.